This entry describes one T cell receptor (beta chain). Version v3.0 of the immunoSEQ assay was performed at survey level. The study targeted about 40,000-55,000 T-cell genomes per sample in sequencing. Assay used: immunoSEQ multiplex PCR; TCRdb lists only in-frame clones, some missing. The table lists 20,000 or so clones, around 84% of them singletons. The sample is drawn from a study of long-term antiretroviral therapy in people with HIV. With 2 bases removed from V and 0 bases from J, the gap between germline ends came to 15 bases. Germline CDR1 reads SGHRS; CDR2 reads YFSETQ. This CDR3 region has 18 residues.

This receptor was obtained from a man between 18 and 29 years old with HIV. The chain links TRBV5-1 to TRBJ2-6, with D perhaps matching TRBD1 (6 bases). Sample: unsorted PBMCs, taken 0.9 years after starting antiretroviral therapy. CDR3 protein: CASSFGRGRDSGANVLTF. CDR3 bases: TGCGCCAGCAGCTTCGGCAGGGGTAGAGACTCTGGGGCCAACGTCCTGACTTTC.